This is a list of T cell receptor beta chains from one sample in a study of tissue T cells after allogeneic stem cell transplantation. Using immunoSEQ multiplex PCR, the repertoire was profiled, and TCRdb retains in-frame clones only, with some absent. The sample consists of 20,000 to 30,000 clones, about 70% of them appearing once. The sample consisted of tissue from the ileum, taken at autopsy. Receptor source: a female donor older than 55 with lung cancer. CDR3s include the opening cysteine and the closing phenylalanine or tryptophan. D genes are given only for firm matches. The size field is filled for only some rows; it gives once, few, many or a size class.

d_call,v_call,j_call,clone_size,cdr3_nt,cdr3_aa
NA,TRBV5-1,TRBJ1-2,few,TGCGCCAGCAGCTTGGTGTGGGGGCAAGACCCAAGTAGCTACACCTTC,CASSLVWGQDPSSYTF
NA,TRBV4-3,TRBJ2-7,medium-sized,TGCGCCAGCAGCCAAGTAGGGAGTAGGGCGAGGGAGCAGTACTTC,CASSQVGSRAREQYF
TRBD1,TRBV4-3,TRBJ1-2,NA,TGCGCCAGCAGCCAAGATCCAACAGGGGGCCCCTATGGCTACACCTTC,CASSQDPTGGPYGYTF
NA,TRBV7-9,TRBJ1-5,NA,TGTGCCAGCAGCCTATCCGGGCTCAATCAGCCCCAGCATTTT,CASSLSGLNQPQHF
NA,TRBV7-2,TRBJ1-1,few,TGTGCCAGCAGCTTACAGACGAACACTGAAGCTTTCTTT,CASSLQTNTEAFF
NA,TRBV7-3,TRBJ2-1,NA,TGTGCCAGCAGCTTAACGGGGGTCGGGACCTACAATGAGCAGTTCTTC,CASSLTGVGTYNEQFF
NA,TRBV7-4,TRBJ2-7,NA,TGTGCCAGCAGCTCTCCCGTTCACGAGCAGTACTTC,CASSSPVHEQYF
NA,TRBV11-2,TRBJ1-3,NA,TGTGCCAGCAGCTTAGCCGGAAACACCATATATTTT,CASSLAGNTIYF
TRBD1,TRBV9,TRBJ1-5,NA,TGTGCCAGCAGCGGCGGGACAGTCAATCAGCCCCAGCATTTT,CASSGGTVNQPQHF
NA,TRBV7-7,TRBJ2-1,NA,TGTGCCAGCAGCCCCATGGGAGCCGGGATCGACAATGAGCAGTTCTTC,CASSPMGAGIDNEQFF
NA,TRBV19,TRBJ1-5,NA,TGTGCCAGTAGTATAGGGTCAAGCAATCAGCCCCAGCATTTT,CASSIGSSNQPQHF
TRBD1,TRBV6-5,TRBJ1-2,NA,TGTGCCAGCAGCCTGACAGGGGACTATGGCTACACCTTC,CASSLTGDYGYTF
NA,TRBV6-6,TRBJ1-4,NA,TGTGCCAGCAGTTACTCCAAGGGGGGACCCGAATCCAATTTT,CASSYSKGGPESNF
TRBD2,TRBV5-1,TRBJ2-1,NA,TGCGCCAGCAGCAATGGGGTTAGCGGGAGTAGGTACAATGAGCAGTTCTTC,CASSNGVSGSRYNEQFF
NA,TRBV11-3,TRBJ2-3,NA,TGTGCCAGCAGCCTTTTTTCGCCAGATACGCAGTATTTT,CASSLFSPDTQYF
NA,TRBV18,TRBJ2-7,NA,TGTGCCAGCTCGTGGAGCTCCTACGAGCAGTACTTC,CASSWSSYEQYF
NA,TRBV3-1/TRBV3-2,TRBJ1-2,NA,TGTGCCAGCAGCCAAGATTGGGGTAGGAGGGGTGGCTACACCTTC,CASSQDWGRRGGYTF
NA,TRBV30,TRBJ2-1,once,TGTGCCTGGTCTCGGGACACCCGGGCGGGTAATGAGCAGTTCTTC,CAWSRDTRAGNEQFF
TRBD1,TRBV7-9,TRBJ1-3,NA,TGTGCCAGCAGGAATACAGGGGGCTCCTACTCTGGAAACACCATATATTTT,CASRNTGGSYSGNTIYF
TRBD2,TRBV9,TRBJ2-1,NA,TGTGCCAGCAGCTCGGGGGGGATGGATGAGCAGTTCTTC,CASSSGGMDEQFF
NA,TRBV7-9,TRBJ2-3,NA,TGTGCCAGCAGCCTGGGAGTGGGCACAGATACGCAGTATTTT,CASSLGVGTDTQYF
NA,TRBV30,TRBJ2-1,once,TGTGCCTGGGGTCGGGTAACCTTCTACAATGAGCAGTTCTTC,CAWGRVTFYNEQFF
NA,TRBV7-3,TRBJ1-1,NA,TGTGCCAGCAGCTTAGATTCGGGGTATGCTGAAGCTTTCTTT,CASSLDSGYAEAFF
NA,TRBV5-1,TRBJ1-1,once,TGCGCCAGCAGCTTGAAAACAGGAGGCACTGAAGCTTTCTTT,CASSLKTGGTEAFF
TRBD1,TRBV3-1/TRBV3-2,TRBJ2-7,few,TGTGCCAGCAGCCAGGCGGGACAGGGTACCTACGAGCAGTACTTC,CASSQAGQGTYEQYF
TRBD1,TRBV20-1,TRBJ1-2,NA,TGCAGTGCTAGTGGGACAGGGGGCAGCTATGGCTACACCTTC,CSASGTGGSYGYTF
TRBD2,TRBV20-1,TRBJ2-2,NA,TGCAGTGCTAGTCCTAGCGGGGGGCCCGTCGGGGAGCTGTTTTTT,CSASPSGGPVGELFF
NA,TRBV3-1/TRBV3-2,TRBJ1-1,NA,TGTGCCAGCAGCCAATCTAGGACTCATTCGGGAGCTTTCTTT,CASSQSRTHSGAFF
NA,TRBV29-1,TRBJ1-2,NA,TGCAGCGTAGAATCATGGGACATCATTAACTATGGCTACACCTTC,CSVESWDIINYGYTF
TRBD1,TRBV19,TRBJ1-2,NA,TGTGCCAGTAGTATCGGTTTGGGACAGGGTGATAACTATGGCTACACCTTC,CASSIGLGQGDNYGYTF
TRBD2,TRBV13,TRBJ2-3,NA,TGTGCCAGCAGCGCACTAGCGGGGGGGAGAGCTAGCACAGATACGCAGTATTTT,CASSALAGGRASTDTQYF
NA,TRBV7-9,TRBJ1-4,NA,TGTGCCAGCAGCAGCGGCAAGGGGGGTGTTGAAAAACTGTTTTTT,CASSSGKGGVEKLFF
NA,TRBV6-6,TRBJ2-3,NA,TGTGCCAGCAGCTCCCATACGAGCACAGATACGCAGTATTTT,CASSSHTSTDTQYF
NA,TRBV24-1,TRBJ2-7,NA,TGTGCCACCAGTGAGGGCAGGGGATTCGACGAGCAGTACTTC,CATSEGRGFDEQYF
TRBD1,TRBV7-2,TRBJ1-1,NA,TGTGCCAGCAGCAAAGTTCAGGGGGTCACTGAAGCTTTCTTT,CASSKVQGVTEAFF
NA,TRBV7-8,TRBJ1-1,NA,TGTGCCAGCAGGGAGGAGGGGATTCTAGTCAGAGCTTTCTTT,CASREEGILVRAFF
NA,TRBV10-1,TRBJ2-7,NA,TGCGCCAGCAGTGATCTCCCCAGCTCCTACGAGCAGTACTTC,CASSDLPSSYEQYF
TRBD2,TRBV4-1,TRBJ2-1,few,TGCGCCAGCAGCCAGGAGCGGGGGCCAGCCTACAATGAGCAGTTCTTC,CASSQERGPAYNEQFF
NA,TRBV11-3,TRBJ2-4,NA,TGTGCCAGCAGCCCGCGGAGTTCTGCCAAAAACATTCAGTACTTC,CASSPRSSAKNIQYF
NA,TRBV14,TRBJ2-1,NA,TGTGCCAGCAGCCCGTTCTGGGGGTCGGGTGAGCAGTTCTTC,CASSPFWGSGEQFF
NA,TRBV30,TRBJ1-2,NA,TGTGCCTGGAGTCCTGGGTATGGCTACACCTTC,CAWSPGYGYTF
NA,TRBV7-9,TRBJ1-6,NA,TGTGCCAGCAGCTTAGGACCATATAATTCACCCCTCCACTTT,CASSLGPYNSPLHF
TRBD1,TRBV2,TRBJ1-5,once,TGTGCCAGCACTGGACAGGGGATCAATCAGCCCCAGCATTTT,CASTGQGINQPQHF
TRBD2,TRBV7-2,TRBJ2-3,NA,TGTGCCAGCAGCTTAGGACTAGCAGGAGATACGCAGTATTTT,CASSLGLAGDTQYF
NA,TRBV2,TRBJ2-2,NA,TGTGCCAGCAGCCCGGGACATAACACCGGGGAGCTGTTTTTT,CASSPGHNTGELFF
TRBD2,TRBV7-8,TRBJ2-1,few,TGTGCCAGCAGCTTCGGACTAGCGGGATTTTATGAGCAGTTCTTC,CASSFGLAGFYEQFF
NA,TRBV12-3/TRBV12-4,TRBJ2-2,NA,TGTGCCAGCAGTAGGGACACCGGGGAGCTGTTTTTT,CASSRDTGELFF
NA,TRBV4-3,TRBJ1-2,few,TGCGCCAGCAGCCAAGATCTTACCTCCGTAGGGACGAACTATGGCTACACCTTC,CASSQDLTSVGTNYGYTF